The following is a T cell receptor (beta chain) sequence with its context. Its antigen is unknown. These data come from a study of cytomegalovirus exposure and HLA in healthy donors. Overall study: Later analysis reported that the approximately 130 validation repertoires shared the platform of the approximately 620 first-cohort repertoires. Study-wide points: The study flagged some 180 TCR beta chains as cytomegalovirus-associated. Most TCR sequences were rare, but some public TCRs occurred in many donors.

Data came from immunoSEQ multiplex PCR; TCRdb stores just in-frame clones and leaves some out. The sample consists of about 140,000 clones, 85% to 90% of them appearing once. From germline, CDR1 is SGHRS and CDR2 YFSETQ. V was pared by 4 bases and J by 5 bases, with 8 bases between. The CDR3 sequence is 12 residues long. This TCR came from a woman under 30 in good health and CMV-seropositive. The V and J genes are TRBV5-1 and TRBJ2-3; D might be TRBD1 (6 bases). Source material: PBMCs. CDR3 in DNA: TGCGCCAGCAGCGTACAGGGAGATACGCAGTATTTT. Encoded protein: CASSVQGDTQYF. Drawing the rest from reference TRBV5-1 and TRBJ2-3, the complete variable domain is KAGVTQTPRYLIKTRGQQVTLSCSPISGHRSVSWYQQTPGQGLQFLFEYFSETQRNKGNFPGRFSGRQFSNSRSEMNVSTLELGDSALYLCASSVQGDTQYFGPGTRLTVL.